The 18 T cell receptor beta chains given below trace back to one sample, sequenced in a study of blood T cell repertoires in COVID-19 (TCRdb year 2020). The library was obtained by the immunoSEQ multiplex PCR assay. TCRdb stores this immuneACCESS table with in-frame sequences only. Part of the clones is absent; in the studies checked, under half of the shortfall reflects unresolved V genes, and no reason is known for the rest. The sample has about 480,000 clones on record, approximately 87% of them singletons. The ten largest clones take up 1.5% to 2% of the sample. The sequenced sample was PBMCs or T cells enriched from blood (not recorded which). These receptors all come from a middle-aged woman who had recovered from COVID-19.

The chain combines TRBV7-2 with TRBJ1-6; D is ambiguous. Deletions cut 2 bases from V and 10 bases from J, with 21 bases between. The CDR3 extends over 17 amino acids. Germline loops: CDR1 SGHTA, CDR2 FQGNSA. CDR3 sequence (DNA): TGTGCCAGCAGCTTACTGCGAGGAAGCGCGCTAATCTCACCCCTCCACTTT. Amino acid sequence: CASSLLRGSALISPLHF.

The CDR3 DNA follows: TGTGCCAGCAGCTTGAGCGGGAGTTCCACCGGGGAGCTGTTTTTT. Residues: CASSLSGSSTGELFF. The V gene is TRBV11-2, the J gene TRBJ2-2, with 8 bases fitting TRBD2. The junction had 4 bases not matched to a gene; V was cut back by 3 bases and J by 4 bases. CDR3 length: 15 amino acids. In germline, CDR1 is SGHAT, CDR2 FQNNGV.

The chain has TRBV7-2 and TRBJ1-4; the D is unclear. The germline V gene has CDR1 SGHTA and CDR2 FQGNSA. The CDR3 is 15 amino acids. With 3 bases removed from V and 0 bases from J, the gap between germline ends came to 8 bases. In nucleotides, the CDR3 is TGTGCCAGCAGCTTTGAGTCTACAACTAATGAAAAACTGTTTTTT. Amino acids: CASSFESTTNEKLFF. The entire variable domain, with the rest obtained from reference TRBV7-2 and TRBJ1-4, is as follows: GAGVSQSPSNKVTEKGKDVELRCDPISGHTALYWYRQSLGQGLEFLIYFQGNSAPDKSGLPSDRFSAERTGGSVSTLTIQRTQQEDSAVYLCASSFESTTNEKLFFGSGTQLSVL.

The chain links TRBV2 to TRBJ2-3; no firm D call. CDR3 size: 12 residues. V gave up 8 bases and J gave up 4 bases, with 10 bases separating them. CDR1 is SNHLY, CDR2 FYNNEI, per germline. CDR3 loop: CASLPSSDTQYF. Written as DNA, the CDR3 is TGTGCCAGCCTCCCCAGTTCAGATACGCAGTATTTT.

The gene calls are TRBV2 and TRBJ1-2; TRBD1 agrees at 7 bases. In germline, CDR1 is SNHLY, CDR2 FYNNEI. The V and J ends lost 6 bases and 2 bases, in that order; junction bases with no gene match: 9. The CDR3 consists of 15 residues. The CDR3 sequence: CASRDRLGENYGYTF. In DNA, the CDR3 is TGTGCCAGCAGGGACAGGTTGGGGGAGAACTATGGCTACACCTTC.

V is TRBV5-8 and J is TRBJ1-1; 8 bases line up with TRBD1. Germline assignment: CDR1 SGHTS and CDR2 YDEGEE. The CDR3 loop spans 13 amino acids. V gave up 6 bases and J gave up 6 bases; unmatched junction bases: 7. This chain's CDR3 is CASILGQVAEAFF. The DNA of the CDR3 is TGTGCCAGCATCCTGGGACAGGTTGCTGAAGCTTTCTTT.

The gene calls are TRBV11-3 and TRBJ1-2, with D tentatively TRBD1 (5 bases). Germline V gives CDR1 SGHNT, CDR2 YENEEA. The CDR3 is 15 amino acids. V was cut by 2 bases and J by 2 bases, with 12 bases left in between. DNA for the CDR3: TGTGCCAGCAGCTTATCGGGGGGTGACAACTATGGCTACACCTTC. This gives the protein CASSLSGGDNYGYTF.

Here the CDR3 reads CASSLIASVEETQYF. As DNA, the CDR3 is TGTGCCAGCAGCTTGATCGCTAGCGTGGAAGAGACCCAGTACTTC. This chain joins TRBV5-6 and TRBJ2-5; possibly TRBD2 for D (6 bases). The germline CDR1 and CDR2 sequences are SGHDT and YYEEEE. CDR3 size: 15 residues. V shed 1 base and J shed 3 bases, with 13 bases lying between them.

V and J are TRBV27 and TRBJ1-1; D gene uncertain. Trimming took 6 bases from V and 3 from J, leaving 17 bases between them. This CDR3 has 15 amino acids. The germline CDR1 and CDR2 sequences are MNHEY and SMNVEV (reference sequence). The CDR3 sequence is CASSFEGQADTEAFF. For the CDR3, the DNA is TGTGCCAGCAGCTTCGAGGGCCAAGCCGACACTGAAGCTTTCTTT.

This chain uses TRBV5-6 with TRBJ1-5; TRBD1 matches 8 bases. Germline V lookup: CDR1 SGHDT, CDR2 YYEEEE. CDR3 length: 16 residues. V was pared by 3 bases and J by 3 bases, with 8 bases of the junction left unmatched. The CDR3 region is CASSSLTRGHNQPQHF. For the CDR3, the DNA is TGTGCCAGCAGCTCACTGACCAGGGGGCACAATCAGCCCCAGCATTTT.

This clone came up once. The CDR3 protein is CASSSGQGISYNSPLHF. The CDR3 DNA reads TGTGCCAGCAGCTCGGGACAGGGTATCTCCTATAATTCACCCCTCCACTTT. The chain carries TRBV5-4 and TRBJ1-6; 9 bases line up with TRBD1. The CDR3 sequence is 17 residues long. Germline-derived CDR1 and CDR2 are SGHNT and YYREEE (reference sequence). V lost 3 bases, J lost 0 bases, and 4 bases stayed unmatched. The full variable domain, in which reference TRBV5-4 and TRBJ1-6 provide the parts outside the CDR3, is ETGVTQSPTHLIKTRGQQVTLRCSSQSGHNTVSWYQQALGQGPQFIFQYYREEENGRGNFPPRFSGLQFPNYSSELNVNALELDDSALYLCASSSGQGISYNSPLHFGNGTRLTVT.

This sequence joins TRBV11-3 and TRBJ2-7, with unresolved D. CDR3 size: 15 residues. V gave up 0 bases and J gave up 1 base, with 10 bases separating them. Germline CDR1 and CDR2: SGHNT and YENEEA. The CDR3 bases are TGTGCCAGCAGCTTAGATGCACTTAAGTCCTACGAGCAGTACTTC. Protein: CASSLDALKSYEQYF.

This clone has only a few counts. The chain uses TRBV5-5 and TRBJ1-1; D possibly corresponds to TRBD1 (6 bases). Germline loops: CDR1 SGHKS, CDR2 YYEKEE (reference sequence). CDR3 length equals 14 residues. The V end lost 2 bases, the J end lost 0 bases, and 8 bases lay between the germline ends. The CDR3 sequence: CASSLSGVNTEAFF. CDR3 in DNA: TGTGCCAGCAGCTTATCAGGGGTGAACACTGAAGCTTTCTTT.

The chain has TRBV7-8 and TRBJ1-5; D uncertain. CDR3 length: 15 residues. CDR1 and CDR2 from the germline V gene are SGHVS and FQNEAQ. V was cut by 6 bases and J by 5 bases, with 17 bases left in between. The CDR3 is CASSYTGSFYQPQHF. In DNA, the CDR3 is TGTGCCAGCAGTTATACCGGGAGTTTCTATCAGCCCCAGCATTTT.

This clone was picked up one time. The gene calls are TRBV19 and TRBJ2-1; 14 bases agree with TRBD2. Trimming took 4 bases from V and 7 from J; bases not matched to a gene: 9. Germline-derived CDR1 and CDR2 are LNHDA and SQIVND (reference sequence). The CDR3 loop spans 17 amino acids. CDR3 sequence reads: CASSTLPGLAGENEQFF. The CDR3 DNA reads TGTGCCAGTAGTACTTTACCGGGACTAGCGGGAGAGAATGAGCAGTTCTTC. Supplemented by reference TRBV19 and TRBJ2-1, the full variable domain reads DGGITQSPKYLFRKEGQNVTLSCEQNLNHDAMYWYRQDPGQGLRLIYYSQIVNDFQKGDIAEGYSVSREKKESFPLTVTSAQKNPTAFYLCASSTLPGLAGENEQFFGPGTRLTVL.

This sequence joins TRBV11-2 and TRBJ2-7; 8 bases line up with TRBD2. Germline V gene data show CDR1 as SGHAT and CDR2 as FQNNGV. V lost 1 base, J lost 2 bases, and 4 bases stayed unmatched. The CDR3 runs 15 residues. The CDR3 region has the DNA TGTGCCAGCAGCTTAGCGACTAGCGCAGCCTACGAGCAGTACTTC. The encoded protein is CASSLATSAAYEQYF. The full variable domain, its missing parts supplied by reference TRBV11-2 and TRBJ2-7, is EAGVAQSPRYKIIEKRQSVAFWCNPISGHATLYWYQQILGQGPKLLIQFQNNGVVDDSQLPKDRFSAERLKGVDSTLKIQPAKLEDSAVYLCASSLATSAAYEQYFGPGTRLTVT.

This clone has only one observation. CDR3 coding DNA: TGTGCCAGCAGCTTAGTTAGGGACAGGAAGGCTGAAGCTTTCTTT. Its translation: CASSLVRDRKAEAFF. The rearrangement links TRBV7-9 to TRBJ1-1, with 8 bases identical to TRBD1. V was clipped by 1 base and J by 6 bases; unmatched bases: 7. This CDR3 spans 15 amino acids. Germline V gene sequence: CDR1 SEHNR, CDR2 FQNEAQ (reference sequence).

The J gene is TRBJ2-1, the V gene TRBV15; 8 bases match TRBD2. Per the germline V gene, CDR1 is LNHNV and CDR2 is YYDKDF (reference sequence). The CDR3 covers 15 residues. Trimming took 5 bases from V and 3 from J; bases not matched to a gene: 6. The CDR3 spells CATSYISGNYNEQFF. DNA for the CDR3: TGTGCCACCAGCTATATTAGCGGGAACTACAATGAGCAGTTCTTC.